The rows below give T cell receptor beta chains drawn from one sample of a study of beta chain features in type 1 diabetes. The protocol was immunoSEQ multiplex PCR, while the TCRdb copy is restricted to in-frame clones and leaves out a portion. The table shows hundreds of thousands of clones, with around an eighth occurring only once. Material: naive CD4+ T cells from blood. The source of these receptors is a man between 18 and 35 years old with type 1 diabetes. Each CDR3 is given with its conserved first and last residue. A D gene is named only where the DNA matches it firmly. Only part of the rows carry a size: once, few, many, or a class if the clone is expanded.

v_call	d_call	j_call	clone_size	cdr3_nt	cdr3_aa
TRBV6-5	.	TRBJ2-5	.	TGTGCCAGCAGTCCTCCGGGACTCCCCAAAGAGACCCAGTACTTC	CASSPPGLPKETQYF
TRBV15	.	TRBJ1-3	.	TGTGCCACCAGCGGACAGACCTCTGGAAACACCATATATTTT	CATSGQTSGNTIYF
TRBV7-2	.	TRBJ2-3	.	TGTGCCAGCAGCCTGGTAGTGGAAGATACGCAGTATTTT	CASSLVVEDTQYF
TRBV30	.	TRBJ2-1	.	TGTGCCTGGAGTGTATGGCAGGATGAGCAGTTCTTC	CAWSVWQDEQFF
TRBV6-5	.	TRBJ1-5	few	TGTGCCAGCAGTTACTCGATTTGGGATCAGCCCCAGCATTTT	CASSYSIWDQPQHF
TRBV13	TRBD2	TRBJ2-5	.	TGTGCCAGCAGCCCCGGAGTACTAGCGGGGGAGACCCAGTACTTC	CASSPGVLAGETQYF
TRBV7-2	.	TRBJ1-2	.	TGTGCCAGCAGCTTAGCGCATGGGGGGCTGGTTTCTGGCTACACCTTC	CASSLAHGGLVSGYTF
TRBV5-1	TRBD1	TRBJ1-2	.	TGCGCCAGCAGCTCACCCCGGACAGGGTTTAACTATGGCTACACCTTC	CASSSPRTGFNYGYTF
TRBV14	.	TRBJ1-6	.	TGTGCCAGCAGCCAACAAGTCAATTCACCCCTCCACTTT	CASSQQVNSPLHF
TRBV7-3	.	TRBJ1-2	.	TGTGCCAGCAGCCTCGGGACGTCCCTAATAGGGCATGGCTACACCTTC	CASSLGTSLIGHGYTF
TRBV7-8	.	TRBJ1-6	.	TGTGCCAGCAGCTTAGTGGCTTATAATTCACCCCTCCACTTT	CASSLVAYNSPLHF
TRBV5-4	.	TRBJ2-6	.	TGTGCCAGCAGCTTACAGGGAACAGGGGCCAACGTCCTGACTTTC	CASSLQGTGANVLTF
TRBV20-1	.	TRBJ2-7	few	TGCAGTGCTAGCGCGGGAAGCGAGCAGTACTTC	CSASAGSEQYF
TRBV5-1	TRBD1	TRBJ2-1	.	TGCGCCAGCAGCTTGGGGGACAGTTACAATGAGCAGTTCTTC	CASSLGDSYNEQFF
TRBV29-1	.	TRBJ1-1	few	TGCAGCGTTCTGGGCACTGAAGCTTTCTTT	CSVLGTEAFF
TRBV7-9	.	TRBJ1-1	few	TGTGCCAGCAGCGCGGGAGCGAACACTGAAGCTTTCTTT	CASSAGANTEAFF
TRBV19	.	TRBJ1-1	.	TGTGCCAGTAGTACCTCCGGGGACGGCACTGAAGCTTTCTTT	CASSTSGDGTEAFF
TRBV7-8	.	TRBJ2-7	few	TGTGCCAGCAGTCCTGAAGCGGGCTTCTCCTACGAGCAGTACTTC	CASSPEAGFSYEQYF
TRBV30	.	TRBJ2-7	.	TGTGCCTGGAGTGTACACCGGACAGAATACGAGCAGTACTTC	CAWSVHRTEYEQYF
TRBV6-5	TRBD1	TRBJ1-4	few	TGTGCCAGCAGCCGGGACAGGTTTAATGAAAAACTGTTTTTT	CASSRDRFNEKLFF
TRBV11-3	.	TRBJ1-2	.	TGTGCCAGCAGCTTAGACAGGGGTGGCTATGGCTACACCTTC	CASSLDRGGYGYTF
TRBV9	.	TRBJ2-7	few	TGTGCCAGCAGCCCCCAGGGACTGATTCACGAGCAGTACTTC	CASSPQGLIHEQYF
TRBV7-2	TRBD1	TRBJ2-1	.	TGTGCCAGCAGCCTACAGGGGGTTGAGCAGTTCTTC	CASSLQGVEQFF
TRBV9	TRBD1	TRBJ2-3	.	TGTGCCAGCAGCGTAGACGGACAGGGGGCAGATACGCAGTATTTT	CASSVDGQGADTQYF